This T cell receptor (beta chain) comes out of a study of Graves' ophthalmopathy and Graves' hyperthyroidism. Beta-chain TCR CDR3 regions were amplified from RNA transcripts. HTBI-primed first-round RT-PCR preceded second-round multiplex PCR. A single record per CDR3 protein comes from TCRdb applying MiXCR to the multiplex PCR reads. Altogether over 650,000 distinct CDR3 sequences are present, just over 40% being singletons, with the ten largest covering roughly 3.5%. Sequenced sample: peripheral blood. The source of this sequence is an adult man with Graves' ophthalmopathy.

The CDR3 protein is CASSLSTGDTQYF. The CDR3 DNA is TGTGCCAGCAGCTTATCTACGGGGGATACGCAGTATTTT. V is TRBV7-9 and J is TRBJ2-3, with D maybe TRBD2 (5 bases). The ends were cut back, 2 bases at V and 6 bases at J, with 9 bases in the middle. The germline V gene has CDR1 SEHNR and CDR2 FQNEAQ (reference sequence). This CDR3 is 13 amino acids long. Combining the CDR3 with reference TRBV7-9 and TRBJ2-3 gives the whole variable domain DTGVSQNPRHKITKRGQNVTFRCDPISEHNRLYWYRQTLGQGPEFLTYFQNEAQLEKSRLLSDRFSAERPKGSFSTLEIQRTEQGDSAMYLCASSLSTGDTQYFGPGTRLTVL.